One sample yielded the 10 T cell receptor beta chains listed below, sequenced in a study of blood T cell repertoires in COVID-19. The assay was immunoSEQ multiplex PCR, and TCRdb's table has in-frame clones only and misses some. The sample consists of under 200,000 clones, roughly 80% of them appearing once. Sequencing was performed on PBMCs or T cells enriched from blood (not recorded which). Receptors were obtained from a woman between 45 and 60 years old who had recovered from COVID-19.

This clone was observed a few times. V gene TRBV5-1 combines with J gene TRBJ1-3, with D possibly matching TRBD1 (5 bases). Germline V gene data show CDR1 as SGHRS and CDR2 as YFSETQ. This CDR3 region has 14 residues. Trimming removed 4 bases at V and 3 bases at J, with 11 bases between. CDR3 sequence (DNA): TGCGCCAGCAGCGTCGGGACTAGTGGAAACACCATATATTTT. It is translated as CASSVGTSGNTIYF.

The gene calls are TRBV12-3 or TRBV12-4 and TRBJ1-2; TRBD1 matches at 7 bases. J gave up 8 bases and V 7 bases, and 7 bases lay outside the gene matches. The CDR3 is made up of 12 amino acids. The CDR3 nucleotides read TGTGCCAGCACCCAACAGGGGTGGGGCTACACCTTC. Translating gives CASTQQGWGYTF.

In its sample, this clone was seen a few times. The chain combines TRBV9 with TRBJ1-1; D unresolved. The CDR3 loop spans 15 amino acids. Germline CDR1 SGDLS, CDR2 YYNGEE. The V end lost 3 bases, the J end lost 6 bases, and 18 bases lay between the germline ends. CDR3 in DNA: TGTGCCAGCAGCGCGAGGGATGCAATGGTCTCTGAAGCTTTCTTT. It encodes CASSARDAMVSEAFF.

As regards this clone: One end of the junction varies from germline; a read error may be responsible. The V and J genes are TRBV6-5 and TRBJ1-1; unclear D gene. Germline loops: CDR1 MNHEY, CDR2 SVGAGI. This CDR3 comprises 13 residues. CDR3 in DNA: TGTGCCAGCAGTCTCCTGGAGGGCACTCAAGCTTTCTTT. This sequence encodes CASSLLEGTQAFF.

Notes on this clone: One end of the junction varies from germline; a read error may be responsible. The gene calls are TRBV6-1 and TRBJ1-3; 7 nucleotides match TRBD1. Germline CDR1 and CDR2: MNHNS and SASEGT. This CDR3 spans 15 amino acids. In nucleotides, the CDR3 is TGTGCCAGCAGTGAAAGGGGGCTTAGCGGTGAACACCATCGCTTT. Residues: CASSERGLSGEHHRF.

The V and J genes are TRBV11-3 and TRBJ2-2; TRBD2 might be the D (6 bases). CDR1 is SGHNT and CDR2 is YENEEA in the germline V gene. This CDR3 contains 15 residues. V was shortened by 8 bases and J by 3 bases, with 16 bases between the two germline ends. This CDR3 reads CASPSWRVDTGELFF. The CDR3 region has the DNA TGTGCCAGCCCCAGCTGGAGGGTCGACACCGGGGAGCTGTTTTTT.

The chain employs TRBV19 and TRBJ2-7; 7 bases agree with TRBD1. Germline-derived CDR1 and CDR2 are LNHDA and SQIVND (reference sequence). V dropped 1 base and J dropped 0; count of bases not matched to a gene: 21. The CDR3 extends over 21 amino acids. CDR3 residues: CASSIASTRFNRGPFSYEQYF. The CDR3 nucleotides read TGTGCCAGTAGTATAGCGTCGACCCGCTTCAACAGGGGACCGTTCTCCTACGAGCAGTACTTC.

The chain employs TRBV9 and TRBJ1-2; 8 bases are a match to TRBD1. The CDR3 is 14 residues long. V was clipped by 3 bases and J by 8 bases; unmatched bases: 9. Per the germline V gene, CDR1 is SGDLS and CDR2 is YYNGEE. Here the CDR3 DNA reads TGTGCCAGCAGCGCGGACAGGGCCCATTACGGCTACACCTTC. Residues: CASSADRAHYGYTF.

V and J are TRBV27 and TRBJ1-6; D gene unclear. CDR1 is MNHEY and CDR2 is SMNVEV in the germline V gene (reference sequence). There are 14 residues in the CDR3. V lost 0 bases, J lost 9 bases, and 9 bases lay in between. Here the CDR3 DNA reads TGTGCCAGCAGTTTATCATGGGAGGGTTCACCCCTCCACTTT. Translation: CASSLSWEGSPLHF.

The chain couples TRBV5-4 to TRBJ2-7; 7 positions agree with TRBD1. This CDR3 spans 14 amino acids. Germline-derived CDR1 and CDR2 are SGHNT and YYREEE (reference sequence). With 0 bases clipped from V and 2 bases from J, the junction kept 2 bases outside the gene matches. CDR3 in DNA: TGTGCCAGCAGCTTGGACAGGGGAACCTACGAGCAGTACTTC. It codes for CASSLDRGTYEQYF.